Each of the 17 T cell receptor beta chains below was sequenced from the same sample in a study of blood T cell repertoires in COVID-19. Sequencing was performed with immunoSEQ multiplex PCR; in TCRdb, only in-frame clones are kept and a portion is missing. The sample holds 280,000 or so clones, around nine tenths seen once. The specimen was PBMCs or T cells enriched from blood (not recorded which). The receptors shown here come from a woman between 40 and 50 years old who had recovered from COVID-19.

The CDR3 sequence: CASSPAGGAYGYTF. CDR3 DNA: TGTGCCAGCAGCCCTGCTGGGGGGGCCTATGGCTACACCTTC. The rearrangement joins TRBV9 to TRBJ1-2; D might be TRBD1 (6 bases). The CDR3 is made up of 14 amino acids. Between the trimmed V and J ends, which lost 4 bases and 4 bases, there was a span of 14 bases. Germline CDR1 and CDR2: SGDLS and YYNGEE.

The rearrangement links TRBV6-5 to TRBJ2-1; TRBD2 matches at 10 bases. Germline trimming cut 6 bases from V and 3 bases from J; bases unmatched to any gene: 5. The CDR3 covers 15 residues. CDR1 MNHEY and CDR2 SVGAGI come from the germline V gene. CDR3 loop: CASSRTSGVYNEQFF. In nucleotides, the CDR3 is TGTGCCAGCAGCAGGACTAGCGGAGTCTACAATGAGCAGTTCTTC.

On this clone: Other DNA sequences from this sample encode an identical CDR3 as well. V is TRBV2 and J is TRBJ1-5; D is uncertain. CDR1 is SNHLY and CDR2 is FYNNEI in the germline V gene. V lost 4 bases and J lost 3, with 10 bases in between. This CDR3 comprises 14 residues. The CDR3 loop reads CASSGGGSNQPQHF. As DNA, the CDR3 is TGTGCCAGCAGTGGAGGCGGTTCCAATCAGCCCCAGCATTTT.

The chain carries TRBV27 and TRBJ2-1, with D possibly being TRBD1 (6 bases). Germline V gene data show CDR1 as MNHEY and CDR2 as SMNVEV (reference sequence). Trimming removed 3 bases at V and 0 bases at J, with 12 bases between. The CDR3 contains 16 residues. CDR3 sequence (DNA): TGTGCCAGCAGTTTGAGGTTGGACAGCTCCTACAATGAGCAGTTCTTC. Residues: CASSLRLDSSYNEQFF.

This chain links TRBV3-1 (or the pseudogene TRBV3-2) with TRBJ1-1; 8 bases agree with TRBD1. This CDR3 region has 13 residues. Germline V gives CDR1 LGHDT, CDR2 YNNKEL (reference sequence). Trimming removed 1 base from V and 10 bases from J; junction bases left unmatched: 5. CDR3 in amino acids: CASSQGGDRIAFF. CDR3 nucleotides: TGTGCCAGCAGCCAAGGTGGGGACAGGATAGCTTTCTTT.

Written as DNA, the CDR3 is TGCGCCAGCAGCCCGATACAGGGGAGTGATGAAAAACTGTTTTTT. Its translation: CASSPIQGSDEKLFF. The chain carries TRBV4-1 and TRBJ1-4; 7 bases are a match to TRBD1. CDR1 is MGHRA and CDR2 is YSYEKL in the germline V gene. Germline trimming cut 4 bases from V and 6 bases from J; bases unmatched to any gene: 8. The CDR3 sequence is 15 residues long.

V and J are TRBV6-5 and TRBJ2-7, with TRBD2 matching 8 bases. The germline gives CDR1 MNHEY, CDR2 SVGAGI. The CDR3 runs to 14 residues. The V and J ends lost 5 bases and 6 bases, in that order; junction bases with no gene match: 9. The CDR3 sequence: CASSQGLGSFEQYF. The CDR3 region has the DNA TGTGCCAGCAGTCAGGGACTAGGATCGTTCGAGCAGTACTTC.

With regard to this clone: The same CDR3 is also encoded by other DNA sequences in this sample. The chain has TRBV30 and TRBJ1-5; no clear D. Trimming took off 0 bases at V and 0 bases at J, with 6 bases between the two ends. The CDR3 loop spans 14 amino acids. CDR1 GTSNPN and CDR2 SVGIG come from the germline V gene (reference sequence). The CDR3 region is CAWSVGGSNQPQHF. The CDR3 DNA sequence: TGTGCCTGGAGTGTAGGAGGTAGCAATCAGCCCCAGCATTTT.

The chain joins TRBV6-5 to TRBJ2-3, with TRBD2 matching over 8 bases. Germline V lookup: CDR1 MNHEY, CDR2 SVGAGI. The CDR3 is made up of 15 amino acids. V shed 6 bases, J shed 2 bases, and the junction held 7 bases outside the gene matches. The CDR3 sequence is CASRQTSGFTDTQYF. In nucleotides, the CDR3 is TGTGCCAGCAGACAAACTAGCGGATTCACAGATACGCAGTATTTT.

This rearrangement joins TRBV7-6 to TRBJ2-5, with D perhaps matching TRBD2 (6 bases). CDR3 length equals 16 residues. Between the trimmed V and J ends, which lost 5 bases and 2 bases, there was a span of 18 bases. CDR1 is SGHVS and CDR2 is FNYEAQ in the germline V gene. CDR3 DNA: TGTGCCAGCAGCCCCCAAGGGGTAGCGGAACAAGAGACCCAGTACTTC. Translated, it gives CASSPQGVAEQETQYF.

This clone was seen only a few times. The chain couples TRBV6-5 to TRBJ2-1; 8 nucleotides line up with TRBD2. The ends lost 0 bases at V and 2 bases at J; junction bases unmatched: 3. This CDR3 contains 16 residues. From germline, CDR1 is MNHEY and CDR2 SVGAGI. CDR3 in amino acids: CASSYSAGVAYNEQFF. The CDR3 region has the DNA TGTGCCAGCAGTTACTCAGCGGGAGTCGCCTACAATGAGCAGTTCTTC.

The chain has TRBV29-1 and TRBJ2-2; 7 positions match TRBD1. CDR1 and CDR2 from the germline V gene are SQVTM and ANQGSEA. There are 14 residues in the CDR3. With 6 bases clipped from V and 5 bases from J, the junction kept 9 bases outside the gene matches. The CDR3 spells CSVGETGLTGELFF. CDR3 coding DNA: TGCAGCGTGGGAGAGACAGGGTTAACCGGGGAGCTGTTTTTT.

This chain joins TRBV18 and TRBJ1-2; weak D call: TRBD1 (6 bases). The CDR3 has 19 residues. Trimming took off 0 bases at V and 2 bases at J, with 22 bases between the two ends. The V gene's germline CDR1 is KGHSH and CDR2 LQKENI. This CDR3 reads CASSPPVRDTRPGNYGYTF. The CDR3 nucleotides read TGTGCCAGCTCACCACCGGTGAGGGACACCCGACCCGGGAACTATGGCTACACCTTC.

The rearrangement joins TRBV28 to TRBJ1-5; D perhaps matches TRBD1 (5 bases). The germline CDR1 and CDR2 sequences are MDHEN and SYDVKM. This CDR3 contains 16 residues. V lost 1 base and J lost 2, with 12 bases in between. In DNA form, the CDR3 reads TGTGCCAGCAGTTTATTAGCAGGGCCAGGCAATCAGCCCCAGCATTTT. The encoded protein is CASSLLAGPGNQPQHF.

The gene calls are TRBV19 and TRBJ2-7; D is perhaps TRBD1 (6 bases). V was clipped by 6 bases and J by 3 bases, with 12 bases between them. Looked up from germline, CDR1 is LNHDA and CDR2 is SQIVND (reference sequence). This CDR3 spans 13 amino acids. CDR3 DNA sequence: TGTGCCAGTAGCCCTGGACAGAACTACGAGCAGTACTTC. This sequence encodes CASSPGQNYEQYF.

The J gene is TRBJ2-3, the V gene TRBV11-1, with D tentatively TRBD2 (6 bases). CDR1 is SGHAT, CDR2 FQDESV, per germline (reference sequence). The V gene lost 6 bases and the J gene lost 0 bases, with 10 bases spanning the gap. CDR3 length: 14 amino acids. This CDR3 reads CASSPGTSTDTQYF. The CDR3 nucleotides are TGTGCCAGCAGTCCCGGGACTAGCACAGATACGCAGTATTTT.

The gene calls are TRBV18 and TRBJ2-3; TRBD1 is a possible D gene (7 bases). The germline V gene has CDR1 KGHSH and CDR2 LQKENI. V was cut by 4 bases and J by 5 bases, with 19 bases left in between. The CDR3 consists of 16 residues. This CDR3 reads CASSQETGTLGDTQYF. DNA of the CDR3: TGTGCCAGCTCACAGGAGACAGGGACTCTGGGAGATACGCAGTATTTT.